Presented here are 23 T cell receptor beta chains from one specimen sequenced in a study of T cell repertoires in cytomegalovirus infection. TCRdb re-called the reads with MiXCR, one entry per CDR3 protein. The sample records about 70,000 distinct CDR3 sequences, approximately 20% being singletons. No antigens are known for them. This material consisted of CD8+ T cells from cultured PBMCs, taken from culture after CMV antigen stimulation. Receptor source: a human donor in good health (CMV status not recorded). Some clones in this sample may be carry-over from other donors' samples.

The chain combines TRBV10-1 with TRBJ2-1; a possible D gene is TRBD2 (5 bases). Looked up from germline, CDR1 is WNHNN and CDR2 is SYGVQD (reference sequence). CDR3 length equals 17 residues. The ends were cut back, 1 base at V and 10 bases at J, with 23 bases in the middle. The CDR3 loop is CASSEYEPGLALGEQFF. In DNA, the CDR3 is TGCGCCAGCAGTGAGTATGAACCCGGACTGGCCCTCGGGGAGCAGTTCTTC.

On this clonotype: An end of the junction does not agree with germline; a read error may underlie this. The rearrangement joins TRBV3-1 to TRBJ2-1; no clear D gene. Germline V gene sequence: CDR1 LGHDT, CDR2 YNNKEL (reference sequence). CDR3 length: 15 amino acids. In nucleotides, the CDR3 is TGTGCCAGCAGCCTAAGTACAGTCACCTACGATGAGCAGTTCTTC. Translating gives CASSLSTVTYDEQFF.

The chain links TRBV6-2 or TRBV6-3 to TRBJ2-7; no definite D call. V lost 2 bases and J lost 5, with 7 bases in between. This CDR3 is 12 amino acids long. Germline CDR1 and CDR2: MNHEY and SVGEGT. CDR3: CASSYPQHEQYF. For the CDR3, the DNA is TGTGCCAGCAGTTACCCACAACACGAGCAGTACTTC.

This clonotype was observed many times. Mismatch with germline at one junction end may stem from a read error. This chain links TRBV27 with TRBJ2-7; perhaps TRBD1 as D (5 bases). This CDR3 is 13 amino acids long. Germline CDR1 is MNHEY and CDR2 is SMNVEV (reference sequence). The CDR3 is CASSLSRVGEQYF. DNA of the CDR3: TGTGCCAGCAGCTTATCCAGGGTGGGCGAGCAGTACTTC.

This clonotype has more than one count but fewer than ten. The V call is TRBV7-9, the J call TRBJ1-2; TRBD1 might be the D (6 bases). CDR1 is SEHNR, CDR2 FQNEAQ, per germline (reference sequence). V was shortened by 3 bases and J by 4 bases, with 9 bases between the two germline ends. The CDR3 extends over 13 amino acids. CDR3 DNA: TGTGCCAGCAGCTTCTACAGGGCCTATGGCTACACCTTC. It codes for CASSFYRAYGYTF.

This clonotype was counted a few times. This sequence joins TRBV7-9 and TRBJ2-7; 8 nucleotides match TRBD1. V trimming: 5 bases; J trimming: 5 bases; junction bases outside the gene matches: 5. Germline loops: CDR1 SEHNR, CDR2 FQNEAQ (reference sequence). This CDR3 comprises 13 residues. The DNA of the CDR3 is TGTGCCAGCAGCCCCCCGGACAGGGACGAGCAGTACTTC. It codes for CASSPPDRDEQYF.

The DNA for the CDR3 is TGTGCCAGCAGCCCCCTCGGTATGTCTGAAGCTTTCTTT. It is translated as CASSPLGMSEAFF. The chain employs TRBV7-6 and TRBJ1-1, with unresolved D. Trimming removed 5 bases from V and 6 bases from J, with 13 bases in between. CDR1 SGHVS and CDR2 FNYEAQ come from the germline V gene. CDR3 length: 13 amino acids.

This clonotype showed up just once. The chain uses TRBV4-1 and TRBJ2-7; 7 bases are shared with TRBD1. In germline, CDR1 is MGHRA, CDR2 YSYEKL. V lost 0 bases to trimming and J lost 6 bases; unmatched junction nucleotides: 2. The CDR3 is 13 residues long. The CDR3 coding sequence is TGCGCCAGCAGCCAAGATAGGGGGCGCGAGCAGTACTTC. This translates into CASSQDRGREQYF.

The chain links TRBV27 to TRBJ2-1; no definite D call. Trimming shortened V by 2 bases and J by 1 base, and 9 bases separated the two germline ends. The CDR3 runs 15 residues. Germline CDR1 MNHEY, CDR2 SMNVEV (reference sequence). CDR3 in amino acids: CASSLVGGSYNEQFF. The DNA of the CDR3 is TGTGCCAGCAGTTTAGTCGGCGGATCCTACAATGAGCAGTTCTTC.

V usage is TRBV6-6 and J usage is TRBJ1-1, with no clear D. The germline V and J ends were trimmed by 2 bases and 11 bases, with 12 bases remaining between them. This CDR3 region has 12 residues. Germline V gene data show CDR1 as MNHNY and CDR2 as SVGAGI (reference sequence). The CDR3 DNA is TGTGCCAGCAGTTACCCGGGAAAAATGGCTTTCTTT. Its protein is CASSYPGKMAFF.

There are a few counts of this clonotype. This chain connects TRBV7-9 to TRBJ2-5, with TRBD2 as a possible D gene (6 bases). This CDR3 spans 14 amino acids. The germline V gene encodes CDR1 SEHNR and CDR2 FQNEAQ (reference sequence). Trimming cost V 3 bases and J 2 bases, with 10 bases left between them. Here the CDR3 reads CASSFRDSQETQYF. The CDR3 DNA follows: TGTGCCAGCAGCTTTCGGGACTCTCAAGAGACCCAGTACTTC.

The V call is TRBV7-6, the J call TRBJ1-6, with TRBD1 as a possible D gene (6 bases). V lost 5 bases and J 7 bases, leaving 18 bases between the germline ends. In germline, CDR1 is SGHVS, CDR2 FNYEAQ. The CDR3 totals 16 residues. The chain's CDR3 is CASSPSPGAGNSPLHF. The CDR3 region has the DNA TGTGCCAGCAGCCCGAGTCCGGGGGCGGGAAATTCACCCCTCCACTTT.

The chain couples TRBV12-3 or TRBV12-4 to TRBJ1-4; D may be TRBD1 (6 bases). The CDR3 runs to 14 residues. Between the trimmed V and J ends, which lost 4 bases and 5 bases, there was a span of 11 bases. For the CDR3, the DNA is TGTGCCAGCAGTTCGGCGGGGGCGAATGAAAAACTGTTTTTT. It encodes CASSSAGANEKLFF.

The V and J genes are TRBV6-6 and TRBJ2-2; D may be TRBD1 or TRBD2 (5 bases each). The CDR3 extends over 15 amino acids. V lost 4 bases to trimming and J lost 7 bases, with 16 bases between them. Germline-derived CDR1 and CDR2 are MNHNY and SVGAGI (reference sequence). The CDR3 loop is CASSSLGPGNGELFF. In DNA, the CDR3 is TGTGCCAGCAGTTCCCTGGGACCGGGAAACGGGGAGCTGTTTTTT.

This clonotype was seen only a few times. The CDR3 region is CASSLGGASYGYTF. DNA for the CDR3: TGTGCCAGCAGCTTAGGGGGGGCTTCCTATGGCTACACCTTC. V gene TRBV7-8 combines with J gene TRBJ1-2; D is perhaps TRBD1 (6 bases). The CDR3 sequence is 14 residues long. Germline V lookup: CDR1 SGHVS, CDR2 FQNEAQ. The V end lost 1 base, the J end lost 4 bases, and 10 bases lay between the germline ends.

Points on this clonotype: An end of the junction differs from the germline gene, which may be a read error. The chain is built from TRBV5-4 and TRBJ2-4; 8 nucleotides agree with TRBD1. The CDR3 spans 15 residues. Germline assignment: CDR1 SGHNT and CDR2 YYREEE (reference sequence). The CDR3: CASSSSGTGKNSQYF. The CDR3 DNA reads as TGTGCCAGCAGCTCATCCGGGACAGGCAAAAACAGTCAGTACTTC.

In its sample, this clonotype was seen a few times. The chain links TRBV6-5 to TRBJ1-1, with 7 bases fitting TRBD1. Trimming cost V 4 bases and J 3 bases; bases outside gene matches: 2. The germline V gene has CDR1 MNHEY and CDR2 SVGAGI. CDR3 length: 13 residues. CDR3 DNA sequence: TGTGCCAGCAGTTGGACAGGCTACACTGAAGCTTTCTTT. It encodes CASSWTGYTEAFF.

This clonotype was observed a few times. No conserved phenylalanine or tryptophan ends this CDR3, so it is likely a read error. Because the CDR3's place on the DNA is in doubt, the DNA is left out and the CDR3 is given as listed by TCRdb. The J gene is TRBJ1-2, the V gene TRBV4-1. The CDR3 is made up of 11 amino acids, end residues included. The germline CDR1 and CDR2 sequences are MGHRA and YSYEKL. CDR3 amino acids: CASSQEGVAEP.

The CDR3 DNA sequence: TGTGCCAGCAGTTTAGCAACCGGGAGTGCTCCGGGGGAGCAGTACTTC. The encoded protein is CASSLATGSAPGEQYF. The genes are TRBV27 and TRBJ2-7; D might be TRBD2 (6 bases). The CDR3 contains 16 residues. CDR1 and CDR2 (germline): MNHEY, SMNVEV (reference sequence). The V and J ends lost 2 bases and 7 bases respectively, with 21 bases between them.

This clonotype was counted a few times. The genes are TRBV7-2 and TRBJ2-7; D ambiguous. Germline values: CDR1 SGHTA, CDR2 FQGNSA. The CDR3 sequence is 13 residues long. The V end lost 4 bases, the J end lost 1 base, and 8 bases lay between the germline ends. The DNA of the CDR3 is TGTGCCAGCAGCTGGAGAGATTCCTACGAGCAGTACTTC. It codes for CASSWRDSYEQYF. Full variable domain (rest looked up from reference TRBV7-2 and TRBJ2-7): GAGVSQSPSNKVTEKGKDVELRCDPISGHTALYWYRQSLGQGLEFLIYFQGNSAPDKSGLPSDRFSAERTGGSVSTLTIQRTQQEDSAVYLCASSWRDSYEQYFGPGTRLTVT.

This clonotype occurred a few times. The chain carries TRBV4-1 and TRBJ2-1; TRBD1 matches 7 bases. J gave up 0 bases and V 0 bases, and 5 bases lay outside the gene matches. The CDR3 is made up of 17 amino acids. CDR1 is MGHRA, CDR2 YSYEKL, per germline. CDR3 in DNA: TGCGCCAGCAGCCAAGAAGGACAGGTGAGCTCCTACAATGAGCAGTTCTTC. It translates to CASSQEGQVSSYNEQFF.

The rearrangement uses TRBV27 and TRBJ2-7; no reliable D call. Germline-derived CDR1 and CDR2 are MNHEY and SMNVEV (reference sequence). This CDR3 has 13 residues. Trimming cost V 0 bases and J 2 bases, with 5 bases left between them. The CDR3 is CASSLSAAYEQYF. The CDR3 bases are TGTGCCAGCAGTTTATCAGCCGCCTACGAGCAGTACTTC.

This clonotype has more than one count but fewer than ten. The chain couples TRBV7-9 to TRBJ2-7, with D hard to call. There are 13 residues in the CDR3. Trimming shortened V by 4 bases and J by 3 bases, and 10 bases separated the two germline ends. CDR1 is SEHNR, CDR2 FQNEAQ, per germline (reference sequence). Here the CDR3 reads CASSYENYYEQYF. The CDR3 DNA reads as TGTGCCAGCAGCTACGAGAACTACTACGAGCAGTACTTC.